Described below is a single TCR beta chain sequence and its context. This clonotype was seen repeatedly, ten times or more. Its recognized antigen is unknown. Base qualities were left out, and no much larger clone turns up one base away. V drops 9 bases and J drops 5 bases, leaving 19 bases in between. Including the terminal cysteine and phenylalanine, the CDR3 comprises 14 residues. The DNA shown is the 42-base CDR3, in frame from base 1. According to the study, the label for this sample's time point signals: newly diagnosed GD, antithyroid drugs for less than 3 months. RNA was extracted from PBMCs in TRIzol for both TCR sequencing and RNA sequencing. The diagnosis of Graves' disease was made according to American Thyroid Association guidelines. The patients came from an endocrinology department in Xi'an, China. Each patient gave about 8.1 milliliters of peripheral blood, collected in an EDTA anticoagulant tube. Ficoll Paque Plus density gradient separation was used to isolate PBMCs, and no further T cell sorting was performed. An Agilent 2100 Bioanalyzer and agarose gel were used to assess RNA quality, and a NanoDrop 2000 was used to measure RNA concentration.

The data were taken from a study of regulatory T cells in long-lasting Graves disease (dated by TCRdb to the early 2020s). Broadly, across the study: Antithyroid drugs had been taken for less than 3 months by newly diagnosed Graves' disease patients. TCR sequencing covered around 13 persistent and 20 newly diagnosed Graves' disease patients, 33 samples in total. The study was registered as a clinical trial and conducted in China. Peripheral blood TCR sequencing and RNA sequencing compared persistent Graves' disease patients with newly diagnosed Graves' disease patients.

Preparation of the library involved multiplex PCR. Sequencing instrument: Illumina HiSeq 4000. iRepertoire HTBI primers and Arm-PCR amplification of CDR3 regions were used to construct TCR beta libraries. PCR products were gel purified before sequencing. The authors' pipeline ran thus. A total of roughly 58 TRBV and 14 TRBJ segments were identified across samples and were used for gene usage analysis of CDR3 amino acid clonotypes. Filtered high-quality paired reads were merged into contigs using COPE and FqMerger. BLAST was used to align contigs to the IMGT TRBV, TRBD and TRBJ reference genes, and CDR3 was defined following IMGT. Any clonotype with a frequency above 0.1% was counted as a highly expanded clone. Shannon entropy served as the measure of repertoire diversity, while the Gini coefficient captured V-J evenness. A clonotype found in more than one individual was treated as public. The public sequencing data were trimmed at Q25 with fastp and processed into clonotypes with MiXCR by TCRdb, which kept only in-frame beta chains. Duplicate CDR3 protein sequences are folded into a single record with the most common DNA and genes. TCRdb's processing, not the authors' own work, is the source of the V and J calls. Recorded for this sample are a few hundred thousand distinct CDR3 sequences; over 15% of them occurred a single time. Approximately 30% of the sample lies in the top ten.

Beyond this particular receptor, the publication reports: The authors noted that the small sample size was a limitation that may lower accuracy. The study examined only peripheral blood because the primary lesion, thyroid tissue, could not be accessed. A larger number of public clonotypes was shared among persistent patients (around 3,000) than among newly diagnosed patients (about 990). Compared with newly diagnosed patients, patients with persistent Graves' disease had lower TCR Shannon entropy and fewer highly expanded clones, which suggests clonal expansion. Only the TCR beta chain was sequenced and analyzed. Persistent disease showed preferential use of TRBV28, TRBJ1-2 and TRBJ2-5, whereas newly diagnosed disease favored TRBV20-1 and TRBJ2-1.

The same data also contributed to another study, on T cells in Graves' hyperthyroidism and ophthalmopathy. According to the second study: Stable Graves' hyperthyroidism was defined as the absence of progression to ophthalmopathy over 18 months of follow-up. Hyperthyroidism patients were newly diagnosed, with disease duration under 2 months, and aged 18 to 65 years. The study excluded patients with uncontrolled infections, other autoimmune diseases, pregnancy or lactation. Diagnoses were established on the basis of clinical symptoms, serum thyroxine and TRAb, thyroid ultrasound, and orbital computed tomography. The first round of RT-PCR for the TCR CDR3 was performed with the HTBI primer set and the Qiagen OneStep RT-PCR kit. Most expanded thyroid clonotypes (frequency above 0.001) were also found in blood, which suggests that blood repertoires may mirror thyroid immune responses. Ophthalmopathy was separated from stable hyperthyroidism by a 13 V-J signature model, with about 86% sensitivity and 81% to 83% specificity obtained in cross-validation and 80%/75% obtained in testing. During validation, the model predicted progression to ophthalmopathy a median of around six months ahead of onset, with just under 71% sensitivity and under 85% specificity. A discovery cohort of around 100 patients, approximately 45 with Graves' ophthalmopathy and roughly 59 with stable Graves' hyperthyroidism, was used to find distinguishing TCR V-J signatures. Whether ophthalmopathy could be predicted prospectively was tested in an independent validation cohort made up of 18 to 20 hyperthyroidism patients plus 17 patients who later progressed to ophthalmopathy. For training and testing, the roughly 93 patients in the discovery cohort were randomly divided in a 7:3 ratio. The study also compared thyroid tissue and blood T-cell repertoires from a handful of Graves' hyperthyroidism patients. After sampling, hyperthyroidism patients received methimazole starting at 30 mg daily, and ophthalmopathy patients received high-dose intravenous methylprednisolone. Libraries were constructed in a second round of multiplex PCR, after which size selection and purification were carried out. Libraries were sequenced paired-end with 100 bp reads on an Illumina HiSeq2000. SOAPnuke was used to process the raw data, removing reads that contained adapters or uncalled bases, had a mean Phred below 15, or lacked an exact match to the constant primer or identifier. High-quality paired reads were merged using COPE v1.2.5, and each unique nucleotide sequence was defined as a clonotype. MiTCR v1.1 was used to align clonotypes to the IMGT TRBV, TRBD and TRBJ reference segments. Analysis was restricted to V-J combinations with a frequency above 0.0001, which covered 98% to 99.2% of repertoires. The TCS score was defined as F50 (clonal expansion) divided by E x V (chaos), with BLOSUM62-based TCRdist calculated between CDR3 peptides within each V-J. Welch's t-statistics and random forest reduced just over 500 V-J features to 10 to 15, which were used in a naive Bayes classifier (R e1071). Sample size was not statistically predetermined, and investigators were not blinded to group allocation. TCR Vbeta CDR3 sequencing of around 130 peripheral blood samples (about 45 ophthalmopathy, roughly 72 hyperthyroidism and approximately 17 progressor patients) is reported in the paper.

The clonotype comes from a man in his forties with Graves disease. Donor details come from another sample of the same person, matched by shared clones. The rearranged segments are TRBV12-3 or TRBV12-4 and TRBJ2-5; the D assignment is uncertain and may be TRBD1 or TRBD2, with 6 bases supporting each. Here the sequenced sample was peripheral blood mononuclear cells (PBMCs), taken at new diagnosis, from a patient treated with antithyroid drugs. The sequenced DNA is TGTGCCAGTTCCTACGGCCGGGGGCGGGAGACCCAGTACTTC. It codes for CASSYGRGRETQYF.